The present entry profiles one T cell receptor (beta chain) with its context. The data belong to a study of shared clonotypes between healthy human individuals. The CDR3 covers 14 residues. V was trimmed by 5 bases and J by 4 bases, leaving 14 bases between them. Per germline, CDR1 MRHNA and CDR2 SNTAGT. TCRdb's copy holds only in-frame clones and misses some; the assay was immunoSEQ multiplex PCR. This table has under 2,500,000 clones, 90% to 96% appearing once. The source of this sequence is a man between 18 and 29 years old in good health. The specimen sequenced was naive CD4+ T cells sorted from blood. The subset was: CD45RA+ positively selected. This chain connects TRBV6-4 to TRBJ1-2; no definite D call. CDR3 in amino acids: CASSPEAEGYGYTF. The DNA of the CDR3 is TGTGCCAGCAGTCCCGAGGCGGAGGGCTATGGCTACACCTTC.